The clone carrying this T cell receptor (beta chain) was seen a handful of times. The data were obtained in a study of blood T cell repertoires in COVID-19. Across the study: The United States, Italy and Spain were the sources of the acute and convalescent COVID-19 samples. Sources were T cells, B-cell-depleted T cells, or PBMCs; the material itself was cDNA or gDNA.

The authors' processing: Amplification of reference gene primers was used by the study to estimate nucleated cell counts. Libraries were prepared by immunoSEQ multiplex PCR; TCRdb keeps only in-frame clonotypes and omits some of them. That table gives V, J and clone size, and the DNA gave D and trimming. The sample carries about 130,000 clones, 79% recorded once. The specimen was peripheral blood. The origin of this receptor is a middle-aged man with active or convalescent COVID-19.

CDR3 sequence (DNA): TGTGCCAGCAGCGTGCGGGACTCCCCTGGAAACACCATATATTTT. Its translation is CASSVRDSPGNTIYF. The chain joins TRBV9 to TRBJ1-3; D is possibly TRBD1 (5 bases). CDR1 is SGDLS and CDR2 is YYNGEE in the germline V gene. The CDR3 has 15 residues. V lost 2 bases, J lost 2 bases, and 11 bases lay in between.